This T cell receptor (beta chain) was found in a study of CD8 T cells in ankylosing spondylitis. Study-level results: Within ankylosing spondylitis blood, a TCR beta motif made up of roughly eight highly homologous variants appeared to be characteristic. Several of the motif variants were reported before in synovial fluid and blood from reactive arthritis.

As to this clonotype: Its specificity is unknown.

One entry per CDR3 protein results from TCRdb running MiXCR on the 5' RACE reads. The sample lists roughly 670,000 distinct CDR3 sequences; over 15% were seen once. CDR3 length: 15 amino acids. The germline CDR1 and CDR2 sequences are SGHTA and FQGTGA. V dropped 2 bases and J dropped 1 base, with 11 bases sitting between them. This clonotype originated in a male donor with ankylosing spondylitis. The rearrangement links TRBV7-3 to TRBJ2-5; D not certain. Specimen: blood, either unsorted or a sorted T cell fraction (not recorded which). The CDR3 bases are TGTGCCAGCAGCTTATGGGCAGGTAGCCAAGAGACCCAGTACTTC. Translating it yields CASSLWAGSQETQYF.